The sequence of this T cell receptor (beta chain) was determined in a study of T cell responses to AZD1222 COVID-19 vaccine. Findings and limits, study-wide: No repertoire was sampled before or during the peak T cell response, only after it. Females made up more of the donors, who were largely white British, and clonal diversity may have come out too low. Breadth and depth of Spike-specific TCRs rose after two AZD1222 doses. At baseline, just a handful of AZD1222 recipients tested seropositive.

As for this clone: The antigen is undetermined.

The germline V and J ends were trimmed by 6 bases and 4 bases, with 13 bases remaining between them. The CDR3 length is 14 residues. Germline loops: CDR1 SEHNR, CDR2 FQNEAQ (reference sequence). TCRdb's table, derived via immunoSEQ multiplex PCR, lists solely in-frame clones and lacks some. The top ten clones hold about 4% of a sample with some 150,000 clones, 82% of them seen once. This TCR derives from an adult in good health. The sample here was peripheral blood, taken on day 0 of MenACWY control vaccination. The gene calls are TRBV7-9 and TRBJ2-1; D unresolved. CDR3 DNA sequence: TGTGCCAGCAGTCCGAACGCCCGTTACAATGAGCAGTTCTTC. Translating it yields CASSPNARYNEQFF.